A single sample is the source of the 28 T cell receptor beta chains below, sequenced in a study of spatial heterogeneity in lung cancer (dated by TCRdb to 2018 to 2020). The time point label here, explained by the study, means: blood at routine non-recurrence follow-up after resection. Library preparation employed 5' RACE. The sequencer was a NextSeq 500. TCRdb passed the public sequencing reads through fastp at Q25 and MiXCR, retaining productive beta sequences. Rows merge per CDR3 protein into single entries with the most common DNA and genes. For this sample there are 35,000 to 55,000 distinct CDR3 sequences; 12% appear just once. Of the sample, over 30% is held by the ten largest clones. The sample in question was PBMCs, obtained at follow-up. The origin of the receptors is a male donor with early-stage non-small cell lung cancer.

This chain joins TRBV5-4 and TRBJ2-5; 12 positions agree with TRBD2. J was trimmed by 4 bases and V by 4 bases; bases with no gene match: 5. Per germline, CDR1 SGHNT and CDR2 YYREEE (reference sequence). This CDR3 comprises 15 residues. Here the CDR3 reads CASSPSGGALETQYF. Written as DNA, the CDR3 is TGTGCCAGCAGCCCTAGCGGGGGGGCCTTAGAGACCCAGTACTTC.

This clonotype showed up many times. The chain employs TRBV20-1 and TRBJ1-1; D unresolved. The CDR3 has 13 residues. Germline CDR1 and CDR2: DFQATT and SNEGSKA (reference sequence). The V gene lost 5 bases and the J gene lost 2 bases, with 12 bases spanning the gap. CDR3 sequence (DNA): TGCAGTGCTCCCCGCGAAAGCAACACTGAAGCTTTCTTT. Its translation is CSAPRESNTEAFF.

This clonotype was detected many times. This rearrangement joins TRBV9 to TRBJ2-2; the D is unclear. V lost 0 bases and J 4 bases, leaving 7 bases between the germline ends. Looked up from germline, CDR1 is SGDLS and CDR2 is YYNGEE. The CDR3 runs 14 residues. CDR3 nucleotide sequence: TGTGCCAGCAGCGTAGGTTGGGGCACCGGGGAGCTGTTTTTT. Its translation: CASSVGWGTGELFF.

This clonotype was recorded many times. The rearrangement joins TRBV12-3 or TRBV12-4 to TRBJ2-2; D is possibly TRBD2 (6 bases). This CDR3 is built from 15 residues. V shed 8 bases and J shed 1 base, with 14 bases lying between them. Here the CDR3 DNA reads TGTGCCAGCTTGCTGGGTAGCGGGAACACCGGGGAGCTGTTTTTT. It specifies CASLLGSGNTGELFF.

This clonotype turned up a few times. The chain carries TRBV18 and TRBJ1-2, with D possibly matching TRBD1 (6 bases). Germline lookup yields CDR1 KGHSH and CDR2 LQKENI. There are 14 residues in the CDR3. V lost 5 bases to trimming and J lost 7 bases, with 17 bases between them. The CDR3 sequence is CASSTSDSLGGYTF. DNA for the CDR3: TGTGCCAGCTCAACTTCGGACAGTTTAGGTGGCTACACCTTC. Supplemented by reference TRBV18 and TRBJ1-2, the full variable domain reads NAGVMQNPRHLVRRRGQEARLRCSPMKGHSHVYWYRQLPEEGLKFMVYLQKENIIDESGMPKERFSAEFPKEGPSILRIQQVVRGDSAAYFCASSTSDSLGGYTFGSGTRLTVV.

At least ten counts were recorded for this clonotype. The chain combines TRBV3-1 with TRBJ1-1; possible D gene TRBD1, 5 bases. Germline CDR1 LGHDT, CDR2 YNNKEL (reference sequence). This CDR3 spans 14 amino acids. Between the trimmed V and J ends, which lost 4 bases and 0 bases, there was a span of 9 bases. Written as DNA, the CDR3 is TGTGCCAGCAGCCTAGGGACGATGAACACTGAAGCTTTCTTT. Its protein is CASSLGTMNTEAFF.

This clonotype occurred many times. The J gene is TRBJ2-3, the V gene TRBV24-1, with D maybe TRBD1 (6 bases). Deletions cut 4 bases from V and 4 bases from J, with 17 bases between. The germline V gene encodes CDR1 KGHDR and CDR2 SFDVKD. The CDR3 covers 16 residues. The CDR3 bases are TGTGCCACCAGTGAAGCCACAGGGATCGGTCCAGATACGCAGTATTTT. Residues: CATSEATGIGPDTQYF.

J is TRBJ2-7 and V is TRBV7-2; either TRBD1 or TRBD2 may supply D (5 bases each). V lost 4 bases and J 4 bases, leaving 11 bases between the germline ends. The CDR3 is 13 amino acids. CDR1 is SGHTA and CDR2 is FQGNSA in the germline V gene. In DNA, the CDR3 is TGTGCCAGCAGCTGGGGGATAATTTACGAGCAGTACTTC. Amino acids: CASSWGIIYEQYF.

The gene calls are TRBV12-3 or TRBV12-4 and TRBJ1-2; weak D call: TRBD1 (5 bases). CDR3 size: 12 residues. Trimming took 0 bases from V and 12 from J, leaving 11 bases between them. This chain's CDR3 is CASSLAGTEDTF. In DNA, the CDR3 is TGTGCCAGCAGTTTAGCGGGGACGGAGGACACCTTC.

The chain links TRBV29-1 to TRBJ2-1; D may correspond to TRBD1 or TRBD2 (6 bases each). Trimming left V 7 bases short and J 9 bases short, with 19 bases between. The germline V gene encodes CDR1 SQVTM and CDR2 ANQGSEA. The CDR3 has 13 amino acids. CDR3 region: CSGRLQGGTEQFF. CDR3 coding DNA: TGCAGCGGCCGCCTACAGGGAGGTACTGAGCAGTTCTTC.

This clonotype came up many times. This chain joins TRBV6-5 and TRBJ1-6; the D is unclear. The ends were cut back, 4 bases at V and 0 bases at J, with 19 bases in the middle. This CDR3 comprises 19 residues. Germline lookup yields CDR1 MNHEY and CDR2 SVGAGI. The CDR3 sequence is CASSFLEAEQSSYNSPLHF. The CDR3 DNA follows: TGTGCCAGCAGTTTCTTGGAGGCTGAACAGAGCTCCTATAATTCACCCCTCCACTTT.

The table lists this clonotype with many counts. The genes are TRBV18 and TRBJ2-1; the D gene could be TRBD1 or TRBD2 (5 bases each). V was trimmed by 2 bases and J by 9 bases, leaving 5 bases between them. CDR3 length equals 11 residues. The germline V gene encodes CDR1 KGHSH and CDR2 LQKENI. The CDR3 region has the DNA TGTGCCAGCTCACCAGGGGGTGAGCAGTTCTTC. Its protein product is CASSPGGEQFF.

This clonotype was recorded at least ten times. The V call is TRBV3-1, the J call TRBJ1-2; D may be TRBD1 (6 bases). CDR3 length: 15 amino acids. Germline loops: CDR1 LGHDT, CDR2 YNNKEL (reference sequence). V was clipped by 4 bases and J by 4 bases, with 16 bases between them. The CDR3 here is CASSPGQYGSYGYTF. The CDR3 DNA reads as TGTGCCAGCAGCCCCGGACAGTATGGGAGCTATGGCTACACCTTC.

This clonotype was observed at least ten times. The rearrangement joins TRBV4-2 to TRBJ2-1; TRBD1 matches 11 bases. This CDR3 has 17 residues. J lost 6 bases, V lost 3 bases, and 10 bases had no gene match. Looked up from germline, CDR1 is LGHNA and CDR2 is YNFKEQ. The CDR3 is CASSHPRTGGLGNEQFF. Here the CDR3 DNA reads TGTGCCAGCAGCCACCCAAGGACAGGGGGCCTCGGCAATGAGCAGTTCTTC.

The table lists this clonotype with a few counts. J is TRBJ2-3 and V is TRBV7-9, with no clear D. V shed 6 bases and J shed 4 bases, with 14 bases lying between them. The CDR3 is made up of 14 amino acids. Germline V gives CDR1 SEHNR, CDR2 FQNEAQ (reference sequence). CDR3 loop: CASRPYSSADTQYF. In DNA form, the CDR3 reads TGTGCCAGCAGACCCTACTCAAGCGCAGATACGCAGTATTTT. Full variable domain (outside the CDR3, taken from reference TRBV7-9 and TRBJ2-3): DTGVSQNPRHKITKRGQNVTFRCDPISEHNRLYWYRQTLGQGPEFLTYFQNEAQLEKSRLLSDRFSAERPKGSFSTLEIQRTEQGDSAMYLCASRPYSSADTQYFGPGTRLTVL.

In its sample, this clonotype was seen a few times. The chain carries TRBV30 and TRBJ2-7; the D is unclear. The CDR3 sequence is 12 residues long. Looked up from germline, CDR1 is GTSNPN and CDR2 is SVGIG (reference sequence). Trimming stripped 1 base from V and 2 bases from J, with 6 bases between. The CDR3 bases are TGTGCCTGGAGTGGGATTGCCTACGAGCAGTACTTC. Translating it yields CAWSGIAYEQYF.

Only a few counts were recorded for this clonotype. The chain links TRBV12-3 or TRBV12-4 to TRBJ1-1; D remains unclear. The CDR3 contains 13 residues. Deletions cut 1 base from V and 1 base from J, with 4 bases between. The CDR3 bases are TGTGCCAGCAGTTTAGTCCGGAACACTGAAGCTTTCTTT. Translated, it gives CASSLVRNTEAFF.

This clonotype has ten or more counts. CDR3 bases: TGTGCCAGCAGTTTGGAGACAGGGGGTTCCACTGAAGCTTTCTTT. Its translation is CASSLETGGSTEAFF. V gene TRBV12-3 or TRBV12-4 combines with J gene TRBJ1-1, with 9 nucleotides matching TRBD1. V was clipped by 3 bases and J by 4 bases; unmatched bases: 6. CDR3 length: 15 amino acids.

The chain recombines TRBV6-2 or TRBV6-3 with TRBJ1-5, with D possibly being TRBD1 (5 bases). The V end was cut by 6 bases, the J end by 11 bases, with 23 bases between. Germline V lookup: CDR1 MNHEY, CDR2 SVGEGT. The CDR3 length is 15 residues. The CDR3 loop reads CASSHGVAGQETQHF. The CDR3 DNA sequence: TGTGCCAGCAGCCACGGAGTAGCGGGGCAAGAGACCCAGCATTTT.

This clonotype has just a few counts. The chain combines TRBV3-1 with TRBJ2-7; the D is unclear. The CDR3 runs 15 residues. Trimming stripped 3 bases from V and 2 bases from J, with 14 bases between. The germline CDR1 and CDR2 sequences are LGHDT and YNNKEL (reference sequence). CDR3 sequence (DNA): TGTGCCAGCAGCCACGGCCCGACCACCCCCTACGAGCAGTACTTC. It translates to CASSHGPTTPYEQYF.

This clonotype was seen repeatedly, ten times or more. The CDR3 DNA reads as TGCAGCGTTGCATTACGGACAGATACGCAGTATTTT. This sequence encodes CSVALRTDTQYF. The chain employs TRBV29-1 and TRBJ2-3; no firm D call. The V gene lost 4 bases and the J gene lost 3 bases, with 8 bases spanning the gap. Germline V CDR1 and CDR2: SQVTM, ANQGSEA. This CDR3 is 12 amino acids long.

The chain is built from TRBV10-3 and TRBJ1-1; D is perhaps TRBD1 (5 bases). This CDR3 contains 13 residues. Germline V CDR1 and CDR2: ENHRY, SYGVKD. The V end lost 8 bases, the J end lost 1 base, and 11 bases lay between the germline ends. CDR3 amino acids: CAISRGGNTEAFF. CDR3 in DNA: TGTGCCATCTCGCGGGGCGGGAACACTGAAGCTTTCTTT.

This clonotype was counted ten times or more. The rearrangement joins TRBV10-1 to TRBJ2-7; D might be TRBD2 (6 bases). Germline CDR1 is WNHNN and CDR2 is SYGVQD (reference sequence). V shed 2 bases and J shed 5 bases, with 25 bases lying between them. The CDR3 is 18 amino acids. Here the CDR3 reads CASSEGGVTAGLFDEQYF. CDR3 nucleotide sequence: TGCGCCAGCAGTGAGGGGGGAGTTACGGCGGGACTGTTTGACGAGCAGTACTTC.

This chain links TRBV12-3 or TRBV12-4 with TRBJ1-5, with 10 bases lining up with TRBD1. The CDR3 sequence is 14 residues long. The V and J ends lost 6 bases and 7 bases, in that order; junction bases with no gene match: 6. The CDR3 spells CASRPGTGDQPQHF. The CDR3 DNA sequence: TGTGCCAGCAGACCCGGGACAGGGGACCAGCCCCAGCATTTT.

This clonotype appeared many times. J is TRBJ2-2 and V is TRBV13, with D maybe TRBD1 (5 bases). The CDR3 extends over 18 amino acids. Germline V gene sequence: CDR1 PRHDT, CDR2 FYEKMQ (reference sequence). V shed 5 bases and J shed 0 bases, with 19 bases lying between them. CDR3 sequence (DNA): TGTGCCAGCAGCCTCCCAGGGTACCACAGTACGAACACCGGGGAGCTGTTTTTT. It encodes CASSLPGYHSTNTGELFF.

The J gene is TRBJ2-3, the V gene TRBV7-9; TRBD2 agrees at 9 bases. Germline CDR1 SEHNR, CDR2 FQNEAQ (reference sequence). Germline trimming cut 3 bases from V and 2 bases from J; bases unmatched to any gene: 6. The CDR3 has 16 residues. Here the CDR3 reads CASSLVSSGNTDTQYF. The CDR3 DNA follows: TGTGCCAGCAGCTTGGTATCTAGCGGGAACACAGATACGCAGTATTTT.

This rearrangement joins TRBV28 to TRBJ1-2, with unresolved D. Germline CDR1 and CDR2: MDHEN and SYDVKM. The CDR3 length is 15 residues. The V gene lost 2 bases and the J gene lost 4 bases, with 14 bases spanning the gap. CDR3 DNA sequence: TGTGCCAGCAGTTTAATAGGTCAGATCTCCTATGGCTACACCTTC. Translated: CASSLIGQISYGYTF.

J is TRBJ2-7 and V is TRBV12-3 or TRBV12-4, with 8 bases that match TRBD1. The CDR3 runs to 15 residues. The junction had 11 bases not matched to a gene; V was cut back by 6 bases and J by 4 bases. DNA of the CDR3: TGTGCCAGCAGACTGGGACAGGCAAGCGCTTACGAGCAGTACTTC. It specifies CASRLGQASAYEQYF.